This section outlines one T cell receptor (beta chain) sequence together with its context. Its antigen is unknown. Per-nucleotide qualities are absent, and no much larger clonotype sits a single base away. This specimen's time point label, per the study, means: baseline before first vaccination. Vaccinee samples came from UK trials COV001 and COV002, including a single-blind randomized controlled phase 2/3 trial of AZD1222 (ChAdOx1 nCoV-19) in healthy adults. Trial participant PBMC samples were collected at day 0 and day 28 after the second dose for TCRbeta chain sequencing. For CDR1 and CDR2, the germline V gene lists SGHTA and FQGNSA. V has 4 bases trimmed and J has 2 bases trimmed; junction bases matching no gene number 5. Measured from the cysteine to the phenylalanine, the CDR3 is 16 residues long. The only DNA kept is the CDR3, 48 bases in frame from the first base. The sample belongs to a study of T cell responses to AZD1222 COVID-19 vaccine (dated by TCRdb to 2020 to 2022). Turning to the overall study: Because spike-specific TCR depth and breadth did not differ between the two schedules, AZD1222 recipients who got a second dose at roughly 4 weeks were pooled with those who got a second dose at roughly 12 weeks. TCR sequencing covered 230 to 250 trial participants: 200 to 210 given two doses of AZD1222 and 26 given two doses of MenACWY control vaccine. Trial participants were enrolled by age into subgroups of 18-55, 56-69 and 70-plus years, and 148, 28 and 57 TCR-sequenced participants, respectively, were included in these subgroups.

Results the study describes overall, beyond this receptor: A significant rise in spike-specific TCR breadth and depth was observed after two AZD1222 doses relative to day 0 and relative to MenACWY recipients. Conclusions about previously exposed vaccinees were limited because only six AZD1222 recipients were SARS-CoV-2 seropositive at baseline. The whole spike protein was spanned by vaccine-associated CD4 TCRs, and dominant responses were seen in regions 160-218 and 743-854. In the small 56-69-year group, the increase in depth fell short of significance, most likely because of low power. Nearly half of unique spike-specific TCRs reportedly recognized epitopes outside regions mutated in the B.1.351 and B.1.1.7 variants. Because no day 14 peak-response samples were available, the repertoires could be characterized only after the peak T cell response. Participants were mostly white British, with more females than males. The authors suggested clonal diversity may have been underestimated.

The CDR3 regions of human TCRbeta chains were subjected to immunosequencing. The original pipeline was this. Repertoire TCRs were matched against a reference library of SARS-CoV-2-specific TCRs generated with the MIRA antigen-specificity platform. Breadth meant the fraction of unique TCRs that were SARS-CoV-2-associated, whereas depth meant the fraction of total T cells that were SARS-CoV-2-associated. Using the MIRA data, every spike-specific TCR was mapped to the spike region that the TCR reacted to and assigned to either a CD4 or a CD8 class. Log10-transformed breadth and depth values were compared by one-way ANOVA with Sidak's multiple comparisons tests. TCRdb limited this immuneACCESS table to in-frame rearrangements with V and J called. A share of clones is missing; checked studies link under half to unresolved V genes, and the rest is unexplained. From that table come the V and J calls and clone size; the DNA was used to work out D and trimming. Within this sample are 120,000 or so clones, with 70% to 90% of them counted one time only. The top ten constitute 4% to 5.5% of the sample.

The origin of this receptor is an adult in good health. Sequencing was performed on peripheral blood, taken on day 0 of AZD1222 vaccination. The receptor chain draws on TRBV7-2 and TRBJ2-6; the junction holds 7 bases that match TRBD1. The nucleotides are TGTGCCAGCAGCTGGACAGGCCTTCCTGGGGCCAACGTCCTGACTTTC. The resulting protein is CASSWTGLPGANVLTF.